This T cell receptor (beta chain) is drawn from a study of cytomegalovirus exposure and HLA in healthy donors. The J segment lost 6 bases and the V segment lost 0 bases, leaving 5 bases of the junction unmatched. The CDR3 contains 15 residues. CDR1 is MRHNA, CDR2 SNTAGT, per germline. PCR amplification relied on 60 Vbeta primers (plus 13 Jbeta primers). Measured with immunoSEQ multiplex PCR; TCRdb has only the in-frame clones, and not every one. The repertoire consists of more than 90,000 clones, with roughly 85% occurring once and the leading ten covering roughly 20%. Healthy individuals who donated bone marrow served as the donors.

This clonotype was sampled from a man aged 30-40 years in good health and CMV-seropositive. The material sequenced was PBMCs. The chain links TRBV6-4 to TRBJ2-3; TRBD2 aligns across 8 bases. The CDR3 DNA sequence: TGTGCCAGCAGTGACTCTGCCGAGCGGGGGGATACGCAGTATTTT. Protein product: CASSDSAERGDTQYF.